This T cell receptor beta chain was found in a study of T cell changes during pregnancy in multiple sclerosis. The CDR3 is 15 residues long. The V gene's germline CDR1 is SQVTM and CDR2 ANQGSEA. Trimming cost V 5 bases and J 0 bases, with 15 bases left between them. Assay used: immunoSEQ multiplex PCR; TCRdb lists only in-frame clones, some missing. The sample shows over 35,000 clones, 75% to 95% of them seen only once. This receptor was taken from a female donor with multiple sclerosis, enrolled in a pregnancy study. The chain links TRBV29-1 to TRBJ2-3; D unclear. Sequenced material: CD4+ T cells from peripheral blood mononuclear cells, taken in the third trimester of pregnancy. The CDR3 loop reads CSVPEPTSSTDTQYF. The CDR3 coding sequence is TGCAGCGTTCCCGAGCCAACTTCCAGCACAGATACGCAGTATTTT.